The entry below gives a single TCR beta chain sequence along with its context. Trimming removed 4 bases at V and 5 bases at J, with 16 bases between. Germline CDR1 is SGDLS and CDR2 is YYNGEE. CDR3 length equals 15 residues. This specimen comes from a study of blood T cell repertoires in COVID-19. Study summary: Samples taken during acute and convalescent COVID-19 were collected in the United States, Italy and Spain.

Those enrolled, adults aged roughly 18 to 89 years, came from about two dozen US areas. In the original processing: Reference gene primers were amplified, and this amplification served to estimate nucleated cell counts. Repertoires were generated with immunoSEQ multiplex PCR, while TCRdb's copy carries only in-frame clones and drops some. V and J calls and clone size follow that table, whereas D and trimming were derived from the DNA. The table records 180,000 or so clones, more than 80% of them present only once. This sequence joins TRBV9 and TRBJ1-5; weak D call: TRBD1 (6 bases). Sequences were obtained from PBMCs or T cells enriched from blood (not recorded which). The source is a man between 35 and 55 years old who had recovered from COVID-19. CDR3 coding DNA: TGTGCCAGCAGCCGTGAGGGGGGGGGCTATCAGCCCCAGCATTTT. Translating it yields CASSREGGGYQPQHF.